This passage covers 8 T cell receptor beta chains from one sample sequenced in a study of T cell changes during pregnancy in multiple sclerosis (dated by TCRdb to between 2018 and 2021). Library creation used the immunoSEQ multiplex PCR assay. TCRdb's version of the immuneACCESS table is confined to in-frame rearrangements and falls short of the full clone set. An unresolved V gene accounts for under half of the shortfall where checked; the remainder is of unknown origin. The sample profile shows around 80,000 clones; over 85% of them were found once. Clones ranked in the top ten supply about 0.99% of the sample. The sequencing here drew on peripheral blood, taken in the second trimester of pregnancy. The source of these receptors is a female donor in good health, enrolled as a control in a pregnancy study.

The gene calls are TRBV11-2 and TRBJ2-7, with a possible D match to TRBD1 (5 bases). The CDR3 is made up of 13 amino acids. Trimming took 6 bases from V and 4 from J, leaving 13 bases between them. Germline CDR1 is SGHAT and CDR2 is FQNNGV. The CDR3 sequence: CASRNRLTYEQYF. The CDR3, as DNA: TGTGCCAGCAGGAACAGGTTAACGTACGAGCAGTACTTC.

V usage is TRBV19 and J usage is TRBJ2-2; 12 bases align to TRBD1. V was pared by 10 bases and J by 6 bases, with 9 bases of the junction left unmatched. Germline V gives CDR1 LNHDA, CDR2 SQIVND (reference sequence). The CDR3 sequence is 15 residues long. The CDR3 region has the DNA TGTGCCACTCACCCGGGACAGGGGGCGGCCGGGGAGCTGTTTTTT. It encodes CATHPGQGAAGELFF.

The chain uses TRBV18 and TRBJ2-7; D is unclear. Germline CDR1 KGHSH, CDR2 LQKENI. This CDR3 is 18 amino acids long. V dropped 0 bases and J dropped 1 base, with 19 bases sitting between them. The CDR3 nucleotides are TGTGCCAGCTCACCACCGGAATCGTCACCGCGGCTGTCCTACGAGCAGTACTTC. This sequence encodes CASSPPESSPRLSYEQYF.

The rearrangement uses TRBV27 and TRBJ2-7; 7 bases are shared with TRBD1. The CDR3 contains 17 residues. The ends lost 5 bases at V and 5 bases at J; junction bases unmatched: 18. CDR1 is MNHEY and CDR2 is SMNVEV in the germline V gene (reference sequence). The CDR3 spells CASSPSLGDRDWDEQYF. The CDR3 bases are TGTGCCAGCAGTCCGTCCCTCGGGGACAGAGATTGGGACGAGCAGTACTTC.

In this sample, this clone turned up once. The CDR3 nucleotides are TGTGCCACCAGCAGAGCGACAGGGACTTACAATGAGCAGTTCTTC. Protein product: CATSRATGTYNEQFF. The chain is built from TRBV15 and TRBJ2-1; D is possibly TRBD1 (7 bases). V shed 1 base and J shed 4 bases, with 11 bases lying between them. The CDR3 totals 15 residues. Germline lookup yields CDR1 LNHNV and CDR2 YYDKDF (reference sequence).

The chain uses TRBV7-2 and TRBJ2-7; 10 bases align to TRBD2. Per the germline V gene, CDR1 is SGHTA and CDR2 is FQGNSA. V was clipped by 4 bases and J by 2 bases; unmatched bases: 5. The CDR3 extends over 15 amino acids. The CDR3 DNA reads TGTGCCAGCAGCTACCGACTAGCGGGCGCCTACGAGCAGTACTTC. This encodes CASSYRLAGAYEQYF.

This clone turned up a few times. V and J are TRBV28 and TRBJ1-5; 8 positions match TRBD1. The CDR3 length is 15 residues. Germline lookup yields CDR1 MDHEN and CDR2 SYDVKM. The V gene end was trimmed by 1 base and the J gene end by 6 bases; junction bases not matched to a gene: 5. This CDR3 is CASSLLQGDSQPQHF. The CDR3 nucleotides are TGTGCCAGCAGTTTATTACAGGGGGATTCTCAGCCCCAGCATTTT.

The chain employs TRBV6-1 and TRBJ2-3, with D maybe TRBD2 (5 bases). The germline V gene has CDR1 MNHNS and CDR2 SASEGT. The CDR3 has 15 amino acids. V was pared by 2 bases and J by 3 bases, with 12 bases between. The CDR3, as DNA: TGTGCCAGCAGTGAATTCACTAGTACAACAGATACGCAGTATTTT. It codes for CASSEFTSTTDTQYF.